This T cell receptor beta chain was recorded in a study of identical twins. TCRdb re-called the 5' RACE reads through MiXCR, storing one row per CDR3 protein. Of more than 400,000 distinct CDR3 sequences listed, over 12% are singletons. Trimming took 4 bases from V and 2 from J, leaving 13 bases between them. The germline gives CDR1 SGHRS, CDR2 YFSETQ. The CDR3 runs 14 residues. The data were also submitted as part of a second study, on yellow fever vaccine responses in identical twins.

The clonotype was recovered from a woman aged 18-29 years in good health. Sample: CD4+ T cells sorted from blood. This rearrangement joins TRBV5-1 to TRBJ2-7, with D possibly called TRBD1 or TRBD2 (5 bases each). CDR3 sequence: CASSTGPGTYEQYF. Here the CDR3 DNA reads TGCGCCAGCAGCACGGGACCAGGTACCTACGAGCAGTACTTC.